The 28 T cell receptor beta chains below were found in one sample sequenced in a study of blood T cells in healthy people across ages. The use of a sample-barcoded 5' primer and a J-beta primer mix characterized a second PCR of roughly 6 to 11 cycles. TCRdb re-called the 5' RACE reads with MiXCR, one entry per CDR3 protein. The sample lists roughly 730,000 distinct CDR3 sequences; 56% were seen once. The source material was blood. The receptors shown here come from a man aged 35-49 years in good health.

The chain has TRBV24-1 and TRBJ2-6; a possible D gene is TRBD1 (5 bases). The CDR3 has 20 amino acids. Germline V gives CDR1 KGHDR, CDR2 SFDVKD. Trimming removed 2 bases from V and 1 base from J, with 20 bases in between. The CDR3 reads CATSDSRTRGSMSGANVLTF. CDR3 DNA sequence: TGTGCCACCAGTGATTCCCGGACAAGGGGTTCCATGTCTGGGGCCAACGTCCTGACTTTC.

This chain joins TRBV10-3 and TRBJ2-5; possible D gene TRBD2, 6 bases. Germline-derived CDR1 and CDR2 are ENHRY and SYGVKD. V was trimmed by 6 bases and J by 11 bases, leaving 34 bases between them. CDR3 length equals 18 residues. DNA of the CDR3: TGTGCCATCAGCCCAAGGGCGGGGCCCGGAGGAGTTGACAATGAGCAGTACTTC. Its protein product is CAISPRAGPGGVDNEQYF.

The genes are TRBV10-3 and TRBJ2-5; D remains ambiguous. Germline CDR1 ENHRY, CDR2 SYGVKD. V was trimmed by 7 bases and J by 11 bases, leaving 26 bases between them. The CDR3 contains 15 residues. CDR3 sequence (DNA): TGTGCCATCAAGGGTGACAAAAGATTTACGAATGAGCAGTACTTC. Its protein is CAIKGDKRFTNEQYF.

This clonotype was detected a few times. The rearrangement links TRBV7-2 to TRBJ2-5; D unclear. Germline CDR1 reads SGHTA; CDR2 reads FQGNSA. V was shortened by 0 bases and J by 0 bases, with 8 bases between the two germline ends. This CDR3 contains 15 residues. CDR3 nucleotide sequence: TGTGCCAGCAGCTTAGCGTGGGCTAACCAAGAGACCCAGTACTTC. It specifies CASSLAWANQETQYF.

V and J are TRBV27 and TRBJ2-3; 7 bases are shared with TRBD2. The CDR3 totals 15 residues. With 8 bases clipped from V and 3 bases from J, the junction kept 11 bases outside the gene matches. CDR1 is MNHEY, CDR2 SMNVEV, per germline (reference sequence). CDR3 coding DNA: TGTGCCAGCCTGGCAGCGGGGTGGGGTACAGATACGCAGTATTTT. It translates to CASLAAGWGTDTQYF.

The rearrangement links TRBV20-1 to TRBJ2-4; D perhaps matches TRBD1 (6 bases). Judging by the DNA end, TRBJ2-7 fits better; the J call may be wrong. This CDR3 has 13 amino acids. Germline-derived CDR1 and CDR2 are DFQATT and SNEGSKA (reference sequence). The CDR3 DNA reads TGCAGTGCTACTTTGGACAGTTCAAACGAGCAGTACTTC. Translating gives CSATLDSSNEQYF.

The chain's CDR3 is CASSPQTGRSYEQYF. In nucleotides, the CDR3 is TGTGCCAGCTCACCACAAACAGGGCGCTCCTACGAGCAGTACTTC. The rearrangement uses TRBV18 and TRBJ2-7; tentatively, D is TRBD1 (6 bases). CDR1 and CDR2 from the germline V gene are KGHSH and LQKENI. Trimming stripped 1 base from V and 0 bases from J, with 10 bases between. The length of the CDR3 is 15 residues.

This clonotype is a singleton in its sample. The chain recombines TRBV28 with TRBJ2-5; TRBD2 might be the D (5 bases). The DNA end lines up better with TRBJ2-7; the J call may be wrong. CDR3 length: 16 amino acids. Germline CDR1 and CDR2: MDHEN and SYDVKM. The CDR3 loop reads CASSLSSLIGGYEQYF. The CDR3 DNA is TGTGCCAGCAGTTTATCTAGCCTGATCGGCGGCTACGAGCAGTACTTC.

This clonotype came up many times. The rearrangement links TRBV11-2 to TRBJ2-3; possibly TRBD1 or TRBD2 for D (6 bases each). V was cut by 4 bases and J by 4 bases, with 15 bases left in between. The CDR3 is 15 residues long. CDR1 is SGHAT and CDR2 is FQNNGV in the germline V gene. The CDR3 sequence is CASSSGGGQADTQYF. CDR3 nucleotide sequence: TGTGCCAGCAGCTCAGGAGGGGGGCAGGCAGATACGCAGTATTTT.

In its sample, this clonotype was seen a few times. The chain couples TRBV28 to TRBJ2-6; D might be TRBD1 (5 bases). V lost 3 bases and J lost 0, with 15 bases in between. CDR1 and CDR2 (germline): MDHEN, SYDVKM. The CDR3 consists of 18 residues. The CDR3: CASSFGPGKPSGANVLTF. The DNA for the CDR3 is TGTGCCAGCAGTTTTGGGCCAGGGAAGCCCTCTGGGGCCAACGTCCTGACTTTC.

The V call is TRBV5-1, the J call TRBJ2-3, with D maybe TRBD2 (5 bases). CDR1 is SGHRS and CDR2 is YFSETQ in the germline V gene. Trimming shortened V by 8 bases and J by 0 bases, and 16 bases separated the two germline ends. This CDR3 contains 15 residues. The CDR3 bases are TGCGCCAGTAGCGCCCAAACCCCTAGCACAGATACGCAGTATTTT. Translation gives CASSAQTPSTDTQYF.

Comments on this clonotype: Its ends do not fully match the called genes, so a read error is possible. This chain uses TRBV4-2 with TRBJ2-7; D perhaps matches TRBD2 (7 bases). The CDR3 length is 16 residues. Germline V gene data show CDR1 as LGHNA and CDR2 as YNFKEQ. CDR3 amino acids: CASSAGGRTDTYEQYF. CDR3 sequence (DNA): TGTGCCAGCAGCGCCGGGGGGCGCACAGATACCTACGAGCAGTATTTC.

This rearrangement joins TRBV7-3 to TRBJ1-1, with a weak D call TRBD1 (6 bases). This CDR3 has 13 residues. The germline V gene encodes CDR1 SGHTA and CDR2 FQGTGA. V shed 6 bases and J shed 1 base, with 9 bases lying between them. CDR3 nucleotides: TGTGCCAGCAGGGAGGGACAGAACACTGAAGCTTTCTTT. This translates into CASREGQNTEAFF.

V and J are TRBV7-9 and TRBJ2-1; D is perhaps TRBD1 or TRBD2 (6 bases each). The end of the DNA is better explained by TRBJ2-7, so the J call may be wrong. In germline, CDR1 is SEHNR, CDR2 FQNEAQ (reference sequence). CDR3 length: 14 residues. The CDR3 protein is CASSPGGLIYEQYF. Here the CDR3 DNA reads TGTGCCAGCAGCCCCGGGGGCCTTATATACGAGCAGTACTTC.

The rearrangement uses TRBV12-3 or TRBV12-4 and TRBJ2-1; TRBD2 aligns across 10 bases. The ends lost 6 bases at V and 4 bases at J; junction bases unmatched: 6. CDR3 size: 15 residues. DNA for the CDR3: TGTGCCAGCAGCACAGCGGGGGGGTCTTACAATGAGCAGTTCTTC. Protein: CASSTAGGSYNEQFF.

The chain couples TRBV3-1 to TRBJ2-3; no firm D call. This CDR3 has 14 residues. V gave up 0 bases and J gave up 7 bases, with 11 bases separating them. Germline V CDR1 and CDR2: LGHDT, YNNKEL (reference sequence). The CDR3 spells CASSQDSKTYTQYF. As DNA, the CDR3 is TGTGCCAGCAGCCAAGATTCGAAGACTTATACGCAGTATTTT.

This clonotype has just a few counts. The chain is built from TRBV3-1 and TRBJ2-5; the D is unclear. The CDR3 runs 14 residues. In germline, CDR1 is LGHDT, CDR2 YNNKEL (reference sequence). V was clipped by 1 base and J by 4 bases, with 10 bases between them. For the CDR3, the DNA is TGTGCCAGCAGCCAAGGGAGACAAGCAGAGACCCAGTACTTC. As protein: CASSQGRQAETQYF.

In its sample, this clonotype was seen once. The CDR3 protein is CASSFGLTNTGELFF. Written as DNA, the CDR3 is TGTGCCAGCAGCTTTGGACTGACGAACACCGGGGAGCTGTTTTTT. The chain carries TRBV7-2 and TRBJ2-2; D is possibly TRBD2 (5 bases). Germline lookup yields CDR1 SGHTA and CDR2 FQGNSA. The CDR3 has 15 amino acids. The V and J ends lost 3 bases and 0 bases respectively, with 8 bases between them.

The chain links TRBV28 to TRBJ2-1; 8 nucleotides match TRBD2. Germline CDR1 MDHEN, CDR2 SYDVKM. Trimming took 6 bases from V and 0 from J; bases not matched to a gene: 10. This CDR3 comprises 17 residues. The CDR3 loop is CASRKSGLVSSYNEQFF. Here the CDR3 DNA reads TGTGCCAGCAGGAAATCGGGACTAGTTAGCTCCTACAATGAGCAGTTCTTC.

On this clonotype itself: The CDR3 does not end in the conserved phenylalanine or tryptophan, so this is likely a read error. The CDR3 nucleotides read TGTGCCAGCAGCGTGAGTCAAGAGACCCAGTACTCC. This sequence encodes CASSVSQETQYS. The rearrangement joins TRBV9 to TRBJ2-5; D not certain. The CDR3 is 12 residues long. Germline values: CDR1 SGDLS, CDR2 YYNGEE. V was pared by 2 bases and J by 2 bases, with 4 bases between.

The chain joins TRBV18 to TRBJ2-5; D is perhaps TRBD2 (6 bases). The tail of the sequence fits TRBJ2-7 better, so the J call may be wrong. CDR1 and CDR2 (germline): KGHSH, LQKENI. The CDR3 extends over 14 amino acids. The CDR3 DNA reads TGTGCCAGCTCACCAATTGGAGGGTTCCGCGAGCAGTACTTC. Protein sequence: CASSPIGGFREQYF.

V and J are TRBV28 and TRBJ2-7; D is perhaps TRBD2 (5 bases). CDR1 and CDR2 (germline): MDHEN, SYDVKM. The CDR3 contains 15 residues. V lost 3 bases and J 6 bases, leaving 18 bases between the germline ends. The CDR3 nucleotides read TGTGCCAGCAGTTTTTTCGGACCGAGGGCGGTCGAGCAGTACTTC. It translates to CASSFFGPRAVEQYF.

The V and J genes are TRBV7-2 and TRBJ1-5; tentative D call: TRBD1 (6 bases). CDR1 and CDR2 (germline): SGHTA, FQGNSA. V lost 4 bases to trimming and J lost 4 bases, with 11 bases between them. This CDR3 contains 14 residues. Written as DNA, the CDR3 is TGTGCCAGCAGCTCCGGGACATTAAATCAGCCCCAGCATTTT. Translating gives CASSSGTLNQPQHF. The full variable domain, in which reference TRBV7-2 and TRBJ1-5 provide the parts outside the CDR3, is GAGVSQSPSNKVTEKGKDVELRCDPISGHTALYWYRQSLGQGLEFLIYFQGNSAPDKSGLPSDRFSAERTGGSVSTLTIQRTQQEDSAVYLCASSSGTLNQPQHFGDGTRLSIL.

The chain employs TRBV27 and TRBJ1-1; D is possibly TRBD1 (5 bases). CDR1 is MNHEY, CDR2 SMNVEV, per germline (reference sequence). This CDR3 region has 16 residues. Trimming shortened V by 1 base and J by 5 bases, and 17 bases separated the two germline ends. The CDR3 here is CASSLFAGFGGTEAFF. The CDR3 bases are TGTGCCAGCAGTTTATTCGCCGGTTTCGGGGGGACTGAAGCTTTCTTT.

This clonotype showed up many times. This chain uses TRBV13 with TRBJ2-3; 10 bases line up with TRBD2. J was trimmed by 7 bases and V by 4 bases; bases with no gene match: 23. The CDR3 runs to 20 residues. Per the germline V gene, CDR1 is PRHDT and CDR2 is FYEKMQ (reference sequence). CDR3 bases: TGTGCCAGCAGCTCCTCATCCCACCTTTCGAGCGGGAGGGCTAGGAATACGCAGTATTTT. Protein: CASSSSSHLSSGRARNTQYF.

This chain uses TRBV19 with TRBJ2-6, with D maybe TRBD1 (5 bases). CDR3 length equals 16 residues. Germline V gene data show CDR1 as LNHDA and CDR2 as SQIVND (reference sequence). V gave up 3 bases and J gave up 4 bases, with 13 bases separating them. In DNA form, the CDR3 reads TGTGCCAGTAGTATTTGGCAGGGATCCGGGGCCAACGTCCTGACTTTC. Its protein is CASSIWQGSGANVLTF.

The CDR3 DNA reads TGCAGTGCTAGAACCCTCAGGGAGAGCTCCTACGAGCAGTACTTC. Its protein is CSARTLRESSYEQYF. The rearrangement uses TRBV20-1 and TRBJ2-7; D is perhaps TRBD1 or TRBD2 (5 bases each). CDR1 is DFQATT and CDR2 is SNEGSKA in the germline V gene (reference sequence). The CDR3 has 15 residues. V shed 2 bases and J shed 0 bases, with 14 bases lying between them.

The rearrangement uses TRBV25-1 and TRBJ1-2, with TRBD1 matching 7 bases. Germline CDR1 is MGHDK and CDR2 is SYGVNS. This CDR3 region has 14 residues. With V trimmed by 8 bases and J by 3 bases, 9 bases remained unmatched. The CDR3 sequence is CASGAGTAYYGYTF. CDR3 DNA: TGTGCCAGCGGGGCCGGGACAGCTTACTATGGCTACACCTTC.